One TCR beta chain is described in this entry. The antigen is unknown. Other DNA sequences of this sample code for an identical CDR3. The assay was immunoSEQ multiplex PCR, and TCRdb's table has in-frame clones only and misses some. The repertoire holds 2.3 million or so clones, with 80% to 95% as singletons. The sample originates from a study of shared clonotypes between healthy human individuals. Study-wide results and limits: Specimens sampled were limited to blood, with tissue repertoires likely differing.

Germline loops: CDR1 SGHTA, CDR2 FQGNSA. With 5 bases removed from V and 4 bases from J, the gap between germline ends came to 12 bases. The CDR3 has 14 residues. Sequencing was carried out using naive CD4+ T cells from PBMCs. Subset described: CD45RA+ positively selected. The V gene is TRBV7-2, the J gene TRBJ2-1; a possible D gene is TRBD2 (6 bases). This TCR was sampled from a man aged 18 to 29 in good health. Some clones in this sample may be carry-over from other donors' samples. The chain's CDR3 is CASSRDSPYNEQFF. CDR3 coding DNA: TGTGCCAGCAGCCGGGACTCGCCGTACAATGAGCAGTTCTTC.